This T cell receptor beta chain was captured in a study of lung T cells in sarcoidosis with Löfgren's syndrome (TCRdb year 2017). About the investigation overall: Sarcoidosis was described as a granulomatous, mainly pulmonary disease marked by CD4+ T cell accumulation in bronchoalveolar lavage fluid. The repertoire analyses centered on Lofgren's syndrome patients.

Study-wide findings and limitations: TRAV12-1 and TRBV2 CDR3 motifs were reported to be shared among multiple Löfgren's syndrome patients, suggesting public CD4+ TCR repertoires. TRAV12-1 and TRBV2 were reported as the most expanded V gene segments in Löfgren's syndrome patients compared with control subjects. In alphabeta pairing analysis, TRAV12-1 preferentially paired with TRBV2, and these paired TCRs showed CDR3 homology. Recognition of a sarcoidosis-associated antigen was merely suggested, with the antigen itself still putative and unidentified.

CDR1 and CDR2 are drawn from the germline V gene (reference sequence): DFQATT, SNEGSKA. Including cysteine and phenylalanine, the CDR3 has 15 amino acids. Only the CDR3 region is kept as DNA, spanning 45 bases read in frame from base 1. V is trimmed back by 4 bases and J by 8 bases, and the junction contains 11 bases that no gene match accounts for. TCRdb shows the sequencer as Illumina MiSeq. The raw public data were reprocessed by TCRdb itself: fastp quality trimming at Q25, MiXCR clonotype calling, in-frame beta chains only. Each entry is one CDR3 protein sequence, shown with its most common DNA and genes. The sample table shows approximately 20,000 distinct CDR3 sequences, and roughly 21% are seen once. The ten largest clones take up about 0.71% of the sample. CD4+ T cells collected through bronchoalveolar lavage were the source used for profiling TCR repertoires. This clonotype was detected many times. Its antigen is still unknown. Base qualities are missing; no much larger clone stands one base away.

The receptor was isolated from a human donor with sarcoidosis (Löfgren's syndrome or another form), or a control subject (not recorded which). The source material was CD4+ T cells from bronchoalveolar lavage. The chain joins TRBV20-1 to TRBJ2-1; TRBD2 agrees with 10 junctional bases. The CDR3 here reads CSAISVAGGWDEQFF. The DNA sequence reads TGCAGTGCTATCAGCGTAGCGGGAGGTTGGGATGAGCAGTTCTTC.